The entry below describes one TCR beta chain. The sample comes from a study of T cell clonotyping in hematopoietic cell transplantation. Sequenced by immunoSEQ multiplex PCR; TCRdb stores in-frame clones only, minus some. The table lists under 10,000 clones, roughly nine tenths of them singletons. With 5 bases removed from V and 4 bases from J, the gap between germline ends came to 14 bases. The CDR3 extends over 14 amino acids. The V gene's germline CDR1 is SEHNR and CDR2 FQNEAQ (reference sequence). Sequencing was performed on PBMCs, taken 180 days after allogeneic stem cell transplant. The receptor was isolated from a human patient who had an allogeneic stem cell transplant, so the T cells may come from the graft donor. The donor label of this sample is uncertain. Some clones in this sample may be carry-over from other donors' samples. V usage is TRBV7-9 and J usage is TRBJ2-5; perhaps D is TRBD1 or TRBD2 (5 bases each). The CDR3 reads CASSTLRGGETQYF. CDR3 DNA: TGTGCCAGCAGCACCCTACGTGGGGGAGAGACCCAGTACTTC.